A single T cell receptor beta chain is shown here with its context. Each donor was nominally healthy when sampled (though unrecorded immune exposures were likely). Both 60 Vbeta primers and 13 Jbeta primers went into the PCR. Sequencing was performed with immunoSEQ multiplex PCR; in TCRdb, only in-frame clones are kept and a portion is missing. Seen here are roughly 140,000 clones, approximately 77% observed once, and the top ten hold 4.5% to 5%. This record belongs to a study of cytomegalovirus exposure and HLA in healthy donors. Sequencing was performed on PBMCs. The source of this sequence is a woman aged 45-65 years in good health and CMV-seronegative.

The CDR3 is CASSGQGGNNQPQHF. Here the CDR3 DNA reads TGTGCCAGCAGCGGACAGGGGGGGAACAATCAGCCCCAGCATTTT. The V gene is TRBV7-2, the J gene TRBJ1-5; 10 bases match TRBD1. Trimming removed 5 bases from V and 3 bases from J; junction bases left unmatched: 4. Germline CDR1 SGHTA, CDR2 FQGNSA. The CDR3 spans 15 residues.